This T cell receptor (beta chain) stems from a study of T cell responses to AZD1222 COVID-19 vaccine. This CDR3 is built from 14 residues. The V gene end was trimmed by 5 bases and the J gene end by 3 bases; junction bases not matched to a gene: 1. CDR1 is LGHDT, CDR2 YNNKEL, per germline (reference sequence). Here immunoSEQ multiplex PCR was the method, and the copy in TCRdb shows in-frame clones only, minus some. The sample holds approximately 120,000 clones; 75% to 90% are singletons and the top ten take 3.5% to 4.5%. Study observations and caveats: Following two doses of AZD1222, Spike-specific TCR breadth and depth rose. Clonal diversity may have been underestimated, and the donors were mostly white British, with more females than males.

With respect to this clone: Antigen: not known.

The sequenced sample was peripheral blood, obtained 28 days after the second AZD1222 dose. This sequence joins TRBV3-1 (or the pseudogene TRBV3-2) and TRBJ2-1; 10 bases are a match to TRBD2. The TCR comes from an adult who received the AZD1222 COVID-19 vaccine. CDR3 region: CASSSSGGYNEQFF. In nucleotides, the CDR3 is TGTGCCAGCAGCTCTAGCGGGGGCTACAATGAGCAGTTCTTC.